This is a list of T cell receptor beta chains from one sample in a study of CD8 T cells in ankylosing spondylitis. TCRdb redid the calling of the 5' RACE reads with MiXCR, one entry per CDR3 protein. The table includes about 400,000 distinct CDR3 sequences, about a fifth detected once. The sample taken for sequencing was blood, either unsorted or a sorted T cell fraction (not recorded which). These TCRs come from a male donor with ankylosing spondylitis. Each CDR3 is given without its conserved first and last residue. D genes are given only for firm matches. Expanded clones get a size class; other rows say once, few or many, or leave the size out.

d_gene: .
v_gene: TRBV6-6
j_gene: TRBJ1-5
abundance: .
CDR3aa: ASSYLYGQPQH

d_gene: .
v_gene: TRBV19
j_gene: TRBJ1-1
abundance: .
CDR3aa: ASSAQMNTEAF

d_gene: .
v_gene: TRBV9
j_gene: TRBJ2-7
abundance: .
CDR3aa: ASSVEGRPPGEQY

d_gene: TRBD1
v_gene: TRBV24-1
j_gene: TRBJ1-4
abundance: .
CDR3aa: ATSERQGAREKLF

d_gene: .
v_gene: TRBV3-1
j_gene: TRBJ1-5
abundance: many
CDR3aa: ASSPSGGASNQPQH

d_gene: .
v_gene: TRBV7-3
j_gene: TRBJ2-1
abundance: few
CDR3aa: ASTTGPYNEQF

d_gene: .
v_gene: TRBV5-1
j_gene: TRBJ1-1
abundance: few
CDR3aa: ASSPTPGSTEAF

d_gene: .
v_gene: TRBV2
j_gene: TRBJ2-3
abundance: few
CDR3aa: ASKGGTLTDTQY

d_gene: .
v_gene: TRBV5-1
j_gene: TRBJ2-7
abundance: .
CDR3aa: ASSSDFGVSSYEQY

d_gene: TRBD1
v_gene: TRBV27
j_gene: TRBJ2-1
abundance: few
CDR3aa: ASSPGQGFVEQF

d_gene: TRBD1
v_gene: TRBV5-1
j_gene: TRBJ2-5
abundance: few
CDR3aa: ASSYGTGEVVFRETQY

d_gene: TRBD2
v_gene: TRBV5-1
j_gene: TRBJ2-1
abundance: once
CDR3aa: ASSSTSGSNIDEQF

d_gene: .
v_gene: TRBV6-4
j_gene: TRBJ2-3
abundance: .
CDR3aa: ASSDHASTDTQY

d_gene: TRBD1
v_gene: TRBV12-3/TRBV12-4
j_gene: TRBJ1-5
abundance: .
CDR3aa: ASTGGHQPQH

d_gene: .
v_gene: TRBV4-2
j_gene: TRBJ2-4
abundance: few
CDR3aa: ASSQDRVSKNIQY

d_gene: .
v_gene: TRBV12-3/TRBV12-4
j_gene: TRBJ1-5
abundance: .
CDR3aa: ASSSGPSRQH

d_gene: .
v_gene: TRBV3-1
j_gene: TRBJ2-1
abundance: .
CDR3aa: ASSLFVSGNEQF

d_gene: TRBD1
v_gene: TRBV19
j_gene: TRBJ2-2
abundance: .
CDR3aa: ASSTPGQGGGELF

d_gene: .
v_gene: TRBV7-2
j_gene: TRBJ2-6
abundance: few
CDR3aa: ASSLAVGSGANVLT

d_gene: .
v_gene: TRBV11-2
j_gene: TRBJ2-7
abundance: .
CDR3aa: ASSRRGIPEDYEQY

d_gene: TRBD1
v_gene: TRBV5-1
j_gene: TRBJ2-7
abundance: few
CDR3aa: ASSINRGHEQY

d_gene: .
v_gene: TRBV29-1
j_gene: TRBJ2-3
abundance: .
CDR3aa: SVELDVRTDTQY

d_gene: TRBD2
v_gene: TRBV14
j_gene: TRBJ2-1
abundance: .
CDR3aa: ASSRTRLYNEQF

d_gene: TRBD1
v_gene: TRBV29-1
j_gene: TRBJ1-1
abundance: many
CDR3aa: SVDLQGSRAF

d_gene: .
v_gene: TRBV9
j_gene: TRBJ2-1
abundance: few
CDR3aa: ATARSTREQF

d_gene: .
v_gene: TRBV6-1
j_gene: TRBJ2-2
abundance: .
CDR3aa: ASSVHRDTGELF

d_gene: .
v_gene: TRBV27
j_gene: TRBJ1-4
abundance: .
CDR3aa: ASSLRNRALTNEKLF

d_gene: .
v_gene: TRBV12-3/TRBV12-4
j_gene: TRBJ1-2
abundance: few
CDR3aa: ASSFGNYGYT

d_gene: TRBD2
v_gene: TRBV19
j_gene: TRBJ2-1
abundance: .
CDR3aa: ASSIFGRRRNEQF

d_gene: TRBD2
v_gene: TRBV2
j_gene: TRBJ2-1
abundance: .
CDR3aa: ASSPDIAGGNYNEQF

d_gene: .
v_gene: TRBV6-4
j_gene: TRBJ2-1
abundance: .
CDR3aa: ASSARSGYNEQF

d_gene: TRBD2
v_gene: TRBV7-2
j_gene: TRBJ2-7
abundance: .
CDR3aa: ASSLVWGLADYEQY

d_gene: .
v_gene: TRBV7-8
j_gene: TRBJ1-6
abundance: .
CDR3aa: ASSLGQENSPLH

d_gene: .
v_gene: TRBV7-2
j_gene: TRBJ2-7
abundance: .
CDR3aa: ASANIRGAYEQY

d_gene: .
v_gene: TRBV2
j_gene: TRBJ2-2
abundance: many
CDR3aa: ASSAGLGGYDGELF

d_gene: .
v_gene: TRBV29-1
j_gene: TRBJ1-1
abundance: .
CDR3aa: SVVGRAMNTEAF

d_gene: TRBD1
v_gene: TRBV12-3/TRBV12-4
j_gene: TRBJ2-7
abundance: .
CDR3aa: ASSLAWGTGEYEQY

d_gene: TRBD2
v_gene: TRBV6-5
j_gene: TRBJ2-7
abundance: .
CDR3aa: ASSYERGAREPYEQY